The 3 T cell receptor beta chains in this list originate from one sample, sequenced in a study of cytomegalovirus exposure and HLA in healthy donors (dated by TCRdb to between 2016 and 2019). The method was the immunoSEQ multiplex PCR assay. The multiplex PCR relied on a mix of 60 forward primers for TCR Vbeta segments and 13 reverse primers for TCR Jbeta segments. Imported from immuneACCESS, the table was reduced by TCRdb to in-frame sequences with V and J called. These copies leave out some clones; in studies compared against another copy, an unresolved V gene accounts for under half, and the cause of the remainder is not known. This sample gives 150,000 to 200,000 clones in total; approximately 80% of them show up just once. Of the sample, almost 7% is held by the ten largest clones. Sequenced input: PBMCs. These receptors came from a young man in good health and CMV-seropositive.

The J gene is TRBJ2-3, the V gene TRBV4-1, with 13 bases fitting TRBD2. The V and J ends lost 6 bases and 2 bases, in that order; junction bases with no gene match: 5. This CDR3 is built from 16 residues. Looked up from germline, CDR1 is MGHRA and CDR2 is YSYEKL. CDR3 bases: TGCGCCAGCAGGGTTACTAGCGGGAGGGCCACAGATACGCAGTATTTT. Translation: CASRVTSGRATDTQYF.

CDR3 in DNA: TGTGCCAGCAGCTTAGCGGGAGGGCCAAGTGAGCAGTACTTC. This encodes CASSLAGGPSEQYF. This chain joins TRBV7-6 and TRBJ2-7, with TRBD2 identical over 7 bases. The CDR3 is made up of 14 amino acids. With V trimmed by 0 bases and J by 7 bases, 6 bases remained unmatched. Germline-derived CDR1 and CDR2 are SGHVS and FNYEAQ.

The chain recombines TRBV29-1 with TRBJ2-3; 9 bases line up with TRBD1. The CDR3 consists of 15 residues. V lost 5 bases to trimming and J lost 2 bases; unmatched junction nucleotides: 8. Germline-derived CDR1 and CDR2 are SQVTM and ANQGSEA. CDR3 nucleotide sequence: TGCAGCGTTACCAAGGGACAGGGCCCCACAGATACGCAGTATTTT. Translating gives CSVTKGQGPTDTQYF.